This T cell receptor beta chain originates from a study of blood T cells in healthy people across ages. A few counts support this clonotype. CDR3 length equals 15 residues. Trimming left V 4 bases short and J 4 bases short, with 12 bases between. Germline V CDR1 and CDR2: KGHDR, SFDVKD. Together with a sample-barcoded 5' primer, a J-beta primer mix was included in a second PCR lasting about 7 to 11 cycles. With 12 random nucleotides, a template-switch adaptor tagged each individual cDNA molecule. Any given sample supplied a minimum of 2.5 million CDR3-containing paired-end reads. One entry per CDR3 protein results from TCRdb running MiXCR on the 5' RACE reads. The sample consists of roughly 1,700,000 distinct CDR3 sequences, about 30% of them appearing once. Extraction of total RNA produced a minimum of 5 micrograms from each sample.

This chain joins TRBV24-1 and TRBJ2-2; unclear D gene. The sequence was collected from a woman in her twenties or thirties in good health. Specimen: blood. Here the CDR3 DNA reads TGTGCCACCAGTGACCCGAAGAGGAGCACCGGGGAGCTGTTTTTT. Translated: CATSDPKRSTGELFF.